The clone carrying this TCR beta chain was seen a single time. CDR1 and CDR2 (germline): LNHNV, YYDKDF (reference sequence). This CDR3 region has 13 residues. Between the trimmed V and J ends, which lost 7 bases and 6 bases, there was a span of 15 bases. This record comes from a study of blood T cell repertoires in COVID-19. Clones were sequenced by immunoSEQ multiplex PCR, and TCRdb holds only the in-frame ones, with some missing. The sample records 300,000 to 400,000 clones, more than 85% being singletons. The sequencing input was PBMCs or T cells enriched from blood (not recorded which). The chain uses TRBV15 and TRBJ1-2, with D unclear. The receptor comes from a woman aged 25 to 39 who had recovered from COVID-19. As DNA, the CDR3 is TGTGCCACCAACAACCCCCCCGGGGATGGCTACACCTTC. This codes for CATNNPPGDGYTF.